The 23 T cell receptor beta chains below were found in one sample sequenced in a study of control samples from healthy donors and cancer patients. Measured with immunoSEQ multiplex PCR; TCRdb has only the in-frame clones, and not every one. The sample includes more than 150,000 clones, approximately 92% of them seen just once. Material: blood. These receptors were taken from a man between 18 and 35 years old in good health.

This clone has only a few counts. The CDR3: CASSLLAESPLHF. CDR3 DNA: TGTGCCAGCAGTTTATTGGCAGAGTCACCCCTCCACTTT. The chain combines TRBV27 with TRBJ1-6; D not certain. Germline V gene lookup returns CDR1 MNHEY and CDR2 SMNVEV (reference sequence). There are 13 residues in the CDR3. Trimming took off 1 base at V and 10 bases at J, with 8 bases between the two ends.

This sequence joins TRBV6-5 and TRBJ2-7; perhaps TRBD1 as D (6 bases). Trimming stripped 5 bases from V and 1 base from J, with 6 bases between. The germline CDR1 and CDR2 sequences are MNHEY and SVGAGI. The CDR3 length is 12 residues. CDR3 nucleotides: TGTGCCAGCAGTACAGGGTCCTACGAGCAGTACTTC. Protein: CASSTGSYEQYF.

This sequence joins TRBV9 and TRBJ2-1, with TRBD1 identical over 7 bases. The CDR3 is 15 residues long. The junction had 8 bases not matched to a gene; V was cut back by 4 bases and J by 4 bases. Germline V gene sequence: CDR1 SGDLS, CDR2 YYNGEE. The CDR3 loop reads CASSSRQGTYNEQFF. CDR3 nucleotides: TGTGCCAGCAGCAGTCGACAGGGAACTTACAATGAGCAGTTCTTC.

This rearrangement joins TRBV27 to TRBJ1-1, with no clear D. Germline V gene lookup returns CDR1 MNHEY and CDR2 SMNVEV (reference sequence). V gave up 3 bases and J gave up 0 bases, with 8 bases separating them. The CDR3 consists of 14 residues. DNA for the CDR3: TGTGCCAGCAGTTTTGGCCAGCTGAACACTGAAGCTTTCTTT. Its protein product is CASSFGQLNTEAFF.

The CDR3 sequence is CSAEGSDYEQYF. DNA for the CDR3: TGCAGCGCCGAAGGGTCAGACTACGAGCAGTACTTC. The rearrangement uses TRBV29-1 and TRBJ2-7; no clear D. This CDR3 region has 12 residues. From germline, CDR1 is SQVTM and CDR2 ANQGSEA. Trimming pared 7 bases from V and 3 bases from J, leaving 13 bases between.

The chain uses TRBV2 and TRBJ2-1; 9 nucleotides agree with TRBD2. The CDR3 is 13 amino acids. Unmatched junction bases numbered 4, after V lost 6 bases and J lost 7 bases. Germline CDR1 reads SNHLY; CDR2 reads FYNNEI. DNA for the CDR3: TGTGCCAGCAGGCGGGGGGGGGATAATGAGCAGTTCTTC. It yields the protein CASRRGGDNEQFF.

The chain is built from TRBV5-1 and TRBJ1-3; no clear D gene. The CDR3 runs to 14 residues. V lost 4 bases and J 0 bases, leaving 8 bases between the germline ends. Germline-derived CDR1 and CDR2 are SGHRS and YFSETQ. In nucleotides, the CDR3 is TGCGCCAGCAGCAAGGACGGCTCTGGAAACACCATATATTTT. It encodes CASSKDGSGNTIYF. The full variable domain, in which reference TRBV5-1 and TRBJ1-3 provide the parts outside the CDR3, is KAGVTQTPRYLIKTRGQQVTLSCSPISGHRSVSWYQQTPGQGLQFLFEYFSETQRNKGNFPGRFSGRQFSNSRSEMNVSTLELGDSALYLCASSKDGSGNTIYFGEGSWLTVV.

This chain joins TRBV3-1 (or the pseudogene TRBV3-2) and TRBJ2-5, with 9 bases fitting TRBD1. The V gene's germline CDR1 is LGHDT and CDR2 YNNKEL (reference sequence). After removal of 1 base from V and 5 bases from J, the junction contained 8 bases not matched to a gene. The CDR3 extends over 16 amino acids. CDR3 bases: TGTGCCAGCAGCCAAGGGTTGGACAGGGGCGGGGAGACCCAGTACTTC. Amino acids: CASSQGLDRGGETQYF.

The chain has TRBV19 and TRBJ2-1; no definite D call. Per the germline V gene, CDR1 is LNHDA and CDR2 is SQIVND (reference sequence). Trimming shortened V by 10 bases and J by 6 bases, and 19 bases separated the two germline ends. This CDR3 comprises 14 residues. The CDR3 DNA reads TGTGCCACCCAATCGCCTGAGGCTCCCAATGAGCAGTTCTTC. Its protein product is CATQSPEAPNEQFF.

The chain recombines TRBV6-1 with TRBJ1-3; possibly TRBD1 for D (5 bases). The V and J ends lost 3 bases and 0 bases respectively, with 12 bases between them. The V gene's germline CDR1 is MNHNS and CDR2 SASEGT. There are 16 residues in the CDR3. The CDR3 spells CASSEGLLLSGNTIYF. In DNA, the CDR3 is TGTGCCAGCAGTGAGGGACTTTTACTCTCTGGAAACACCATATATTTT.

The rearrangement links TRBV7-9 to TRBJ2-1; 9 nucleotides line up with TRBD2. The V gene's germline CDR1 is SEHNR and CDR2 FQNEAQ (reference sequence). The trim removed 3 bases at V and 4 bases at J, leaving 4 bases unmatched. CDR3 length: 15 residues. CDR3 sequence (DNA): TGTGCCAGCAGCTTCGGCGGGGGGGTGTACAATGAGCAGTTCTTC. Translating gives CASSFGGGVYNEQFF.

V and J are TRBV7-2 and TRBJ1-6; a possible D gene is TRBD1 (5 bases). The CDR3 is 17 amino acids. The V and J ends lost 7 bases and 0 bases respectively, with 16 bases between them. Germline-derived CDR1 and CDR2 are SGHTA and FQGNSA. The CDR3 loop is CASTGWGRSSYNSPLHF. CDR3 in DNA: TGTGCCAGCACCGGTTGGGGCAGGAGCTCCTATAATTCACCCCTCCACTTT.

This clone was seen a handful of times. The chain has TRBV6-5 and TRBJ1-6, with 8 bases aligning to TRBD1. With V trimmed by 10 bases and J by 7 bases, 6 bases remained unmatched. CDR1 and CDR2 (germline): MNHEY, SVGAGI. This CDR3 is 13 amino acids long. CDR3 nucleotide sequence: TGTGCCACCAGGACAGGGATCAATTCACCCCTCCACTTT. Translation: CATRTGINSPLHF.

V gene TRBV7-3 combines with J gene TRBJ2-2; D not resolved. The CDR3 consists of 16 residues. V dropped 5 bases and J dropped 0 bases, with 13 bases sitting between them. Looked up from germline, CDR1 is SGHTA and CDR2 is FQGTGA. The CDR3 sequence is CASSPSYLPNTGELFF. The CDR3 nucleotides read TGTGCCAGCAGCCCGAGCTACCTTCCGAACACCGGGGAGCTGTTTTTT.

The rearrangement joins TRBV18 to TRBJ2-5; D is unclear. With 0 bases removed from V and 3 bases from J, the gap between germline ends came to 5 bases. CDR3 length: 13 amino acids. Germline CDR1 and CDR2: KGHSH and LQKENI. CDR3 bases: TGTGCCAGCTCACCACCGACCGAAGAGACCCAGTACTTC. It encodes CASSPPTEETQYF.

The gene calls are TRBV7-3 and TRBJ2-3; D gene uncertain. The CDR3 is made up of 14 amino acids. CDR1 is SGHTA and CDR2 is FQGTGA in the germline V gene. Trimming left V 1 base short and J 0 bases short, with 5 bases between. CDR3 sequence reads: CASSLKVSTDTQYF. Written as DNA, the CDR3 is TGTGCCAGCAGCTTAAAGGTCAGCACAGATACGCAGTATTTT.

The CDR3 region has the DNA TGTGCCAGCACAACTCCTAACTATGGCTACACCTTC. Its protein is CASTTPNYGYTF. The chain joins TRBV19 to TRBJ1-2; no definite D call. This CDR3 contains 12 residues. Trimming stripped 9 bases from V and 0 bases from J, with 8 bases between. Germline CDR1 and CDR2: LNHDA and SQIVND (reference sequence).

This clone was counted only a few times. The CDR3 coding sequence is TGTGCCAGCAGCGTTGACAGGCAAGAGACCCAGTACTTC. The encoded protein is CASSVDRQETQYF. The rearrangement links TRBV2 to TRBJ2-5, with D maybe TRBD1 (6 bases). Germline V CDR1 and CDR2: SNHLY, FYNNEI. CDR3 length: 13 residues. The V end lost 6 bases, the J end lost 2 bases, and 10 bases lay between the germline ends.

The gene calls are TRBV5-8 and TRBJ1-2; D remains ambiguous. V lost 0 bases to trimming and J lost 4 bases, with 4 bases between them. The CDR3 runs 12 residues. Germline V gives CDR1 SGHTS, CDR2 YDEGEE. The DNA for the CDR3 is TGTGCCAGCAGCTTGGGTTTCTATGGCTACACCTTC. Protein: CASSLGFYGYTF.

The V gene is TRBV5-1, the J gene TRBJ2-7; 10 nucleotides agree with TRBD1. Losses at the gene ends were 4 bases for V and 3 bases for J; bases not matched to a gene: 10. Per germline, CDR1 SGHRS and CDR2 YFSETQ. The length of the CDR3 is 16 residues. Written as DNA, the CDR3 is TGCGCCAGCAGCCCAGGGTTGGGGACAGGGGACTACGAGCAGTACTTC. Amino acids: CASSPGLGTGDYEQYF.

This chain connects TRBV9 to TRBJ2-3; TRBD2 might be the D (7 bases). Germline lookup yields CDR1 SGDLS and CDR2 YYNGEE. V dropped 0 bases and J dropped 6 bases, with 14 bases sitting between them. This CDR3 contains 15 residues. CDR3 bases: TGTGCCAGCAGCGTAGTAGGGGGGGTTAGGGATACGCAGTATTTT. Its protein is CASSVVGGVRDTQYF.

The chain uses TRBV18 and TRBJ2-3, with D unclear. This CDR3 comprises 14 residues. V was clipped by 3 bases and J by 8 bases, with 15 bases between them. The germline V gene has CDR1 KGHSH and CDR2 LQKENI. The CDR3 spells CASSPAQAASTQYF. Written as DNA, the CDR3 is TGTGCCAGCTCACCGGCCCAGGCCGCTTCTACGCAGTATTTT.

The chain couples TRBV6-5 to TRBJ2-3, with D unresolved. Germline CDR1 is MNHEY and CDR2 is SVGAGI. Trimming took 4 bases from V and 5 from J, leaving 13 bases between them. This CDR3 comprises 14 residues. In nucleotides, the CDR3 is TGTGCCAGCAGTTTGGGTAAATGGGGAGATACGCAGTATTTT. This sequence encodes CASSLGKWGDTQYF.